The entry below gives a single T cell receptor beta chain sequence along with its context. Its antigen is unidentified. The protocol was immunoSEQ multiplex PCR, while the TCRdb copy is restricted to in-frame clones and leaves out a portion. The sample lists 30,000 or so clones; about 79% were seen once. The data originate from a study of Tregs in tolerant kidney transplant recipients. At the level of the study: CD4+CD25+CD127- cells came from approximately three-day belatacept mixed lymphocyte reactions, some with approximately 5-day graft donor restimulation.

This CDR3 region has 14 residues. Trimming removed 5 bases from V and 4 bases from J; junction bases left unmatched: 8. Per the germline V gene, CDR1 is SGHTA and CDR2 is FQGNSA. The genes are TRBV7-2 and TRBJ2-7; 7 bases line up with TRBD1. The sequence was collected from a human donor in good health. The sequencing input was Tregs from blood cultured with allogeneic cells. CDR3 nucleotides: TGTGCCAGCAGCACAAACAGGGGCTCGTACGAGCAGTACTTC. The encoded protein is CASSTNRGSYEQYF. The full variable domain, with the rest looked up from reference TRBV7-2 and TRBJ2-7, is GAGVSQSPSNKVTEKGKDVELRCDPISGHTALYWYRQSLGQGLEFLIYFQGNSAPDKSGLPSDRFSAERTGGSVSTLTIQRTQQEDSAVYLCASSTNRGSYEQYFGPGTRLTVT.